The next 26 T cell receptor beta chains were all read from a single sample in a study of response to subunit inactivated influenza vaccine. From the RT-PCR reads, TCRdb called clonotypes with MiXCR, one entry per CDR3 protein. Seen here are some 850,000 distinct CDR3 sequences, 18% observed once, and the top ten hold 9.5% to 13%. The sample in question was PBMCs from blood, obtained around 5 days after vaccination. Every receptor here comes from a man aged 45-65 years who received an inactivated influenza vaccine.

Ten or more counts support this clonotype. CDR3 sequence reads: CASSLTSGGNQPQHF. In DNA, the CDR3 is TGTGCCAGCAGCTTAACAAGCGGGGGAAATCAGCCCCAGCATTTT. V is TRBV7-2 and J is TRBJ1-5, with D possibly being TRBD1 (5 bases). Trimming left V 2 bases short and J 4 bases short, with 12 bases between. The CDR3 runs 15 residues. From germline, CDR1 is SGHTA and CDR2 FQGNSA.

In this sample, this clonotype turned up a few times. The chain joins TRBV10-3 to TRBJ1-1; no clear D gene. Trimming cost V 3 bases and J 4 bases, with 12 bases left between them. CDR1 is ENHRY, CDR2 SYGVKD, per germline. This CDR3 comprises 14 residues. CDR3: CAISDGRFVTEAFF. CDR3 in DNA: TGTGCCATCAGTGATGGAAGGTTTGTCACTGAAGCTTTCTTT.

V gene TRBV7-3 combines with J gene TRBJ2-1; 8 nucleotides line up with TRBD2. V lost 1 base, J lost 9 bases, and 20 bases stayed unmatched. The CDR3 extends over 19 amino acids. Germline CDR1 and CDR2: SGHTA and FQGTGA. The CDR3, as DNA: TGTGCCAGCAGCTTAAAAGGGGGACTAGGGGATACAGGGAACGGTGAGCAGTTCTTC. Residues: CASSLKGGLGDTGNGEQFF. The variable domain in full, completed from reference TRBV7-3 and TRBJ2-1, reads GAGVSQTPSNKVTEKGKYVELRCDPISGHTALYWYRQSLGQGPEFLIYFQGTGAADDSGLPNDRFFAVRPEGSVSTLKIQRTERGDSAVYLCASSLKGGLGDTGNGEQFFGPGTRLTVL.

This clonotype was seen only a few times. The rearrangement uses TRBV6-2 or TRBV6-3 and TRBJ2-7, with 9 bases matching TRBD2. Germline loops: CDR1 MNHEY, CDR2 SVGEGT. The CDR3 has 15 residues. The V segment lost 2 bases and the J segment 6 bases; nucleotides outside the gene matches: 8. The CDR3 DNA reads TGTGCCAGCAGTTACCCTCGACTAGCGGTGGGCGAGCAGTACTTC. Its protein is CASSYPRLAVGEQYF.

This clonotype appeared many times. This chain joins TRBV5-1 and TRBJ1-1, with D possibly matching TRBD1 (6 bases). This CDR3 is built from 15 residues. Trimming pared 6 bases from V and 2 bases from J, leaving 17 bases between. Germline-derived CDR1 and CDR2 are SGHRS and YFSETQ. The CDR3 spells CASTQAGTLNTEAFF. The CDR3 nucleotides read TGCGCCAGCACCCAAGCCGGGACACTAAACACTGAAGCTTTCTTT.

Only a few counts were recorded for this clonotype. This chain links TRBV5-1 with TRBJ1-2, with 9 positions matching TRBD1. The CDR3 loop spans 15 amino acids. The germline gives CDR1 SGHRS, CDR2 YFSETQ. The trim removed 4 bases at V and 0 bases at J, leaving 4 bases unmatched. CDR3 coding DNA: TGCGCCAGCAGCAACCGACAGGGGGCTAACTATGGCTACACCTTC. Its translation is CASSNRQGANYGYTF.

This clonotype was found many times. The rearrangement links TRBV6-2 or TRBV6-3 to TRBJ2-3; 7 nucleotides match TRBD1. The CDR3 runs to 14 residues. Trimming at V came to 4 bases and at J to 6 bases, leaving 7 bases not matched to a gene. CDR1 is MNHEY, CDR2 SVGEGT, per germline. The CDR3: CASSSLTGFDTQYF. CDR3 coding DNA: TGTGCCAGCAGTTCGCTGACAGGGTTTGATACGCAGTATTTT.

The sample holds a few counts of this clonotype. The genes are TRBV6-1 and TRBJ1-2; D is unresolved. The V end was cut by 6 bases, the J end by 8 bases, with 16 bases between. CDR1 is MNHNS, CDR2 SASEGT, per germline. The CDR3 is 13 residues long. The CDR3 DNA follows: TGTGCCAGCAGGGACTTCTTGGTCGGGGGCTACACCTTC. It specifies CASRDFLVGGYTF.

With respect to this clonotype: A read error is possible here, since a much larger clone lies one base away. This rearrangement joins TRBV12-3 or TRBV12-4 to TRBJ2-7; no reliable D call. Trimming pared 5 bases from V and 0 bases from J, leaving 8 bases between. The CDR3 has 13 amino acids. The CDR3 region is CASSKDDSYEQYF. The CDR3 coding sequence is TGTGCCAGCAGTAAGGACGACTCCTACGAGCAGTACTTC.

V gene TRBV11-1 combines with J gene TRBJ2-1, with TRBD1 matching 10 bases. Germline V lookup: CDR1 SGHAT, CDR2 FQDESV (reference sequence). CDR3 size: 18 residues. V lost 10 bases to trimming and J lost 1 base; unmatched junction nucleotides: 16. CDR3 DNA sequence: TGTGCCACCATGTCAGGACCGGGACAGGGGTCTTCCTACAATGAGCAGTTCTTC. Translated, it gives CATMSGPGQGSSYNEQFF.

The J gene is TRBJ1-5, the V gene TRBV6-2 or TRBV6-3, with D possibly TRBD1 on 5 matching bases. Deletions cut 0 bases from V and 0 bases from J, with 9 bases between. Germline V gives CDR1 MNHEY, CDR2 SVGEGT. This CDR3 region has 16 residues. CDR3 coding DNA: TGTGCCAGCAGTTACTCGAGACAGAGTAGCAATCAGCCCCAGCATTTT. Translating it yields CASSYSRQSSNQPQHF.

The V gene is TRBV2, the J gene TRBJ1-2; TRBD1 matches 10 bases. This CDR3 has 15 amino acids. Germline V gene lookup returns CDR1 SNHLY and CDR2 FYNNEI. Unmatched junction bases numbered 7, after V lost 5 bases and J lost 4 bases. The CDR3 sequence: CASSRQGASIYGYTF. The CDR3 DNA follows: TGTGCCAGCAGTAGACAGGGGGCGTCCATCTATGGCTACACCTTC.

This clonotype appeared many times. The rearrangement uses TRBV5-1 and TRBJ2-1; no clear D. Germline values: CDR1 SGHRS, CDR2 YFSETQ. This CDR3 spans 15 amino acids. Trimming shortened V by 3 bases and J by 6 bases, and 16 bases separated the two germline ends. The CDR3 protein is CASSSFDTAPNEQFF. The CDR3, as DNA: TGCGCCAGCAGCTCCTTCGACACGGCCCCCAATGAGCAGTTCTTC. Full variable domain (outside the CDR3, taken from reference TRBV5-1 and TRBJ2-1): KAGVTQTPRYLIKTRGQQVTLSCSPISGHRSVSWYQQTPGQGLQFLFEYFSETQRNKGNFPGRFSGRQFSNSRSEMNVSTLELGDSALYLCASSSFDTAPNEQFFGPGTRLTVL.

There are a few counts of this clonotype. For the CDR3, the DNA is TGTGCCAGCAGCTTAGCGCCTTCACACTGGGATACGCAGTATTTT. It codes for CASSLAPSHWDTQYF. The chain employs TRBV7-9 and TRBJ2-3; D is unresolved. The CDR3 extends over 15 amino acids. CDR1 and CDR2 (germline): SEHNR, FQNEAQ (reference sequence). V lost 0 bases and J 6 bases, leaving 13 bases between the germline ends.

The chain has TRBV7-9 and TRBJ2-5, with D perhaps TRBD2 (6 bases). CDR3 size: 13 residues. Between the trimmed V and J ends, which lost 5 bases and 4 bases, there was a span of 11 bases. Germline V gene sequence: CDR1 SEHNR, CDR2 FQNEAQ (reference sequence). The CDR3 DNA sequence: TGTGCCAGCAGCGTGGGGACTGGAGAGACCCAGTACTTC. Encoded protein: CASSVGTGETQYF. Full variable domain (remainder filled in from reference TRBV7-9 and TRBJ2-5): DTGVSQNPRHKITKRGQNVTFRCDPISEHNRLYWYRQTLGQGPEFLTYFQNEAQLEKSRLLSDRFSAERPKGSFSTLEIQRTEQGDSAMYLCASSVGTGETQYFGPGTRLLVL.

This rearrangement joins TRBV9 to TRBJ2-1; a weak D match, TRBD2 (6 bases). The V gene lost 1 base and the J gene lost 7 bases, with 24 bases spanning the gap. This CDR3 region has 18 residues. The germline CDR1 and CDR2 sequences are SGDLS and YYNGEE. The CDR3 bases are TGTGCCAGCAGCGTAAGGGGTCCCCCGGGGGAGATCGGGAATGAGCAGTTCTTC. Translation: CASSVRGPPGEIGNEQFF.

This clonotype was observed a handful of times. J is TRBJ1-4 and V is TRBV20-1, with 7 bases identical to TRBD1. This CDR3 has 15 amino acids. The V gene's germline CDR1 is DFQATT and CDR2 SNEGSKA (reference sequence). V lost 4 bases and J lost 5; bases outside the gene matches: 10. CDR3 nucleotides: TGCAGTGCTACCCTGAGACAGGGACTAAATGAAAAACTGTTTTTT. Its protein is CSATLRQGLNEKLFF.

This clonotype appeared many times. The V gene is TRBV24-1, the J gene TRBJ1-2; 9 bases match TRBD1. Per the germline V gene, CDR1 is KGHDR and CDR2 is SFDVKD. There are 15 residues in the CDR3. V lost 5 bases, J lost 4 bases, and 7 bases stayed unmatched. DNA of the CDR3: TGTGCCACCAGTGGGACACAGGGGGCTGGCTATGGCTACACCTTC. Protein: CATSGTQGAGYGYTF.

The V and J genes are TRBV2 and TRBJ2-7; D perhaps matches TRBD1 (5 bases). This CDR3 region has 13 residues. Trimming took off 5 bases at V and 1 base at J, with 9 bases between the two ends. Germline assignment: CDR1 SNHLY and CDR2 FYNNEI. The CDR3 region has the DNA TGTGCCAGCAGTATACAGGAGTCCTACGAGCAGTACTTC. Translation gives CASSIQESYEQYF.

This clonotype was seen a few times. The chain uses TRBV20-1 and TRBJ2-7; tentative D call: TRBD1 (6 bases). The CDR3 is 13 amino acids. Germline lookup yields CDR1 DFQATT and CDR2 SNEGSKA (reference sequence). The V end was cut by 1 base, the J end by 3 bases, with 10 bases between. The CDR3 nucleotides are TGCAGTGCTAGAGGACAGGTCCTCTACGAGCAGTACTTC. This codes for CSARGQVLYEQYF.

This clonotype has more than one count but fewer than ten. The V gene is TRBV10-1, the J gene TRBJ2-7; the D gene is possibly TRBD1 (6 bases). The length of the CDR3 is 15 residues. Germline loops: CDR1 WNHNN, CDR2 SYGVQD (reference sequence). Deletions cut 0 bases from V and 3 bases from J, with 12 bases between. CDR3 protein: CASSESGAEFYEQYF. CDR3 in DNA: TGCGCCAGCAGTGAGTCGGGGGCAGAATTCTACGAGCAGTACTTC.

The chain joins TRBV15 to TRBJ2-3, with D perhaps matching TRBD1 (5 bases). The germline gives CDR1 LNHNV, CDR2 YYDKDF (reference sequence). Trimming stripped 0 bases from V and 0 bases from J, with 10 bases between. The CDR3 is made up of 16 amino acids. Here the CDR3 DNA reads TGTGCCACCAGCAGAGATCCAGGGCTTAGCACAGATACGCAGTATTTT. Amino acid sequence: CATSRDPGLSTDTQYF.

The table lists this clonotype with a few counts. The rearrangement joins TRBV28 to TRBJ2-2; D gene uncertain. The CDR3 runs 13 residues. Trimming cost V 4 bases and J 4 bases, with 7 bases left between them. Germline V gives CDR1 MDHEN, CDR2 SYDVKM. CDR3 sequence reads: CASSSQPTGELFF. For the CDR3, the DNA is TGTGCCAGCAGTTCTCAGCCCACCGGGGAGCTGTTTTTT.

The rearrangement uses TRBV24-1 and TRBJ2-5; D remains unclear. Trimming shortened V by 3 bases and J by 3 bases, and 7 bases separated the two germline ends. The CDR3 consists of 13 residues. Germline V gives CDR1 KGHDR, CDR2 SFDVKD. The CDR3 nucleotides are TGTGCCACCAGTGATGGAACGAAAGAGACCCAGTACTTC. Translating it yields CATSDGTKETQYF.

In this sample, this clonotype turned up a few times. The rearrangement uses TRBV25-1 and TRBJ2-1; possible D gene TRBD2, 5 bases. The germline V gene has CDR1 MGHDK and CDR2 SYGVNS. Trimming left V 2 bases short and J 10 bases short, with 12 bases between. The CDR3 runs to 13 residues. The CDR3 nucleotides are TGTGCCAGCAGTGAAGCGGGCCACGAAGAGCAGTTCTTC. Protein sequence: CASSEAGHEEQFF.

This clonotype was seen only a few times. The chain links TRBV5-1 to TRBJ1-6; 9 bases agree with TRBD1. Germline V gene lookup returns CDR1 SGHRS and CDR2 YFSETQ. The CDR3 has 15 residues. V trimming: 0 bases; J trimming: 8 bases; junction bases outside the gene matches: 3. For the CDR3, the DNA is TGCGCCAGCAGCTTGGGACAGGGGGGTGATTCACCCCTCCACTTT. Translating gives CASSLGQGGDSPLHF. Based on the CDR3 plus reference TRBV5-1 and TRBJ1-6, the full variable domain is KAGVTQTPRYLIKTRGQQVTLSCSPISGHRSVSWYQQTPGQGLQFLFEYFSETQRNKGNFPGRFSGRQFSNSRSEMNVSTLELGDSALYLCASSLGQGGDSPLHFGNGTRLTVT.